The 26 T cell receptor beta chains reported below all come from one sample, sequenced in a study of beta chain features in type 1 diabetes. No antigen has been assigned to these receptors. Study-level findings and limits: Shortening that was moderate but significant affected the TCRB CDR3s of Type 1 diabetes patients in all four CD4+ subsets.

Sequencing targeted expressed TCRB transcripts, as all isolated RNA had been reverse transcribed. Assay used: immunoSEQ multiplex PCR; TCRdb lists only in-frame clones, some missing. The sample has a few hundred thousand clones; approximately 13% are singletons. Sequencing used naive CD4+ T cells from blood. All receptors come from a young woman with type 1 diabetes.

This clone was recorded a few times. The rearrangement joins TRBV9 to TRBJ2-1; D remains ambiguous. CDR1 is SGDLS, CDR2 YYNGEE, per germline. The CDR3 covers 13 residues. V was shortened by 3 bases and J by 7 bases, with 11 bases between the two germline ends. For the CDR3, the DNA is TGTGCCAGCAGCGCCTCAGATGAAAATGAGCAGTTCTTC. It is translated as CASSASDENEQFF.

The J gene is TRBJ2-3, the V gene TRBV9, with D perhaps matching TRBD2 (5 bases). CDR1 SGDLS and CDR2 YYNGEE come from the germline V gene. The V and J ends lost 4 bases and 6 bases respectively, with 9 bases between them. The CDR3 sequence is 12 residues long. The CDR3 coding sequence is TGTGCCAGCAGCCGGAGGTCCGATACGCAGTATTTT. It is translated as CASSRRSDTQYF.

This clone was seen a few times. The J gene is TRBJ2-1, the V gene TRBV9, with D hard to call. The germline V gene encodes CDR1 SGDLS and CDR2 YYNGEE. Trimming took off 5 bases at V and 0 bases at J, with 12 bases between the two ends. CDR3 length: 15 residues. CDR3 nucleotides: TGTGCCAGCAGTCCTGATCCTAACTCCTACAATGAGCAGTTCTTC. This codes for CASSPDPNSYNEQFF.

The chain carries TRBV2 and TRBJ1-2; D may be TRBD1 (5 bases). The CDR3 is 13 residues long. Germline CDR1 SNHLY, CDR2 FYNNEI. V dropped 8 bases and J dropped 1 base, with 11 bases sitting between them. DNA for the CDR3: TGTGCCAGCGTGGGGGGAATTAACTATGGCTACACCTTC. Protein: CASVGGINYGYTF.

The chain carries TRBV28 and TRBJ2-7, with 9 bases lining up with TRBD2. The germline gives CDR1 MDHEN, CDR2 SYDVKM. The length of the CDR3 is 15 residues. The V and J ends lost 5 bases and 0 bases, in that order; junction bases with no gene match: 5. CDR3 sequence reads: CASSLLAGLSYEQYF. The CDR3 DNA follows: TGTGCCAGCAGTCTACTAGCGGGCCTCTCCTACGAGCAGTACTTC. Drawing the rest from reference TRBV28 and TRBJ2-7, the complete variable domain is DVKVTQSSRYLVKRTGEKVFLECVQDMDHENMFWYRQDPGLGLRLIYFSYDVKMKEKGDIPEGYSVSREKKERFSLILESASTNQTSMYLCASSLLAGLSYEQYFGPGTRLTVT.

J is TRBJ2-7 and V is TRBV11-1, with D perhaps TRBD1 (5 bases). CDR1 is SGHAT and CDR2 is FQDESV in the germline V gene (reference sequence). CDR3 length equals 14 residues. V lost 5 bases to trimming and J lost 2 bases, with 13 bases between them. CDR3 residues: CASSPGHLAYEQYF. The CDR3 DNA sequence: TGTGCCAGCAGCCCTGGACACCTCGCCTACGAGCAGTACTTC.

The DNA for the CDR3 is TGTGCCAGCAGCCGCCGAAGTAGCACTAGCACAGATACGCAGTATTTT. Amino acids: CASSRRSSTSTDTQYF. This rearrangement joins TRBV27 to TRBJ2-3; D call uncertain. Germline-derived CDR1 and CDR2 are MNHEY and SMNVEV (reference sequence). The CDR3 sequence is 16 residues long. Trimming took 6 bases from V and 0 from J, leaving 16 bases between them.

A few counts support this clone. V gene TRBV30 combines with J gene TRBJ1-1; TRBD1 might be the D (5 bases). Germline V lookup: CDR1 GTSNPN, CDR2 SVGIG (reference sequence). The CDR3 loop spans 13 amino acids. Trimming removed 2 bases at V and 6 bases at J, with 13 bases between. The CDR3 spells CAWSPSGGAEAFF. The CDR3 DNA sequence: TGTGCCTGGAGTCCCTCGGGGGGGGCTGAAGCTTTCTTT.

The chain carries TRBV28 and TRBJ2-7, with 13 nucleotides matching TRBD2. The trim removed 6 bases at V and 0 bases at J, leaving 2 bases unmatched. CDR3 size: 15 residues. Germline CDR1 MDHEN, CDR2 SYDVKM. CDR3 sequence: CASRTSGRISYEQYF. CDR3 coding DNA: TGTGCCAGCAGGACTAGCGGGAGGATCTCCTACGAGCAGTACTTC. The full variable domain, its missing parts supplied by reference TRBV28 and TRBJ2-7, is DVKVTQSSRYLVKRTGEKVFLECVQDMDHENMFWYRQDPGLGLRLIYFSYDVKMKEKGDIPEGYSVSREKKERFSLILESASTNQTSMYLCASRTSGRISYEQYFGPGTRLTVT.

The genes are TRBV7-2 and TRBJ1-2; 8 bases are shared with TRBD1. The CDR3 totals 12 residues. Germline V gene sequence: CDR1 SGHTA, CDR2 FQGNSA. J gave up 7 bases and V 5 bases, and 3 bases lay outside the gene matches. Here the CDR3 reads CASSLQGVGYTF. Written as DNA, the CDR3 is TGTGCCAGCAGCCTACAGGGGGTTGGCTACACCTTC.

This clone was observed a few times. The chain combines TRBV7-9 with TRBJ1-3; TRBD1 agrees at 7 bases. After removal of 5 bases from V and 3 bases from J, the junction contained 4 bases not matched to a gene. Germline V gene lookup returns CDR1 SEHNR and CDR2 FQNEAQ (reference sequence). This CDR3 is built from 14 residues. The CDR3 loop reads CASSEGQVGNTIYF. Here the CDR3 DNA reads TGTGCCAGCAGCGAAGGACAGGTTGGAAACACCATATATTTT.

The rearrangement uses TRBV4-3 and TRBJ1-1, with D possibly being TRBD1 (6 bases). Looked up from germline, CDR1 is LGHNA and CDR2 is YSLEER. The CDR3 sequence is 16 residues long. With 1 base removed from V and 2 bases from J, the gap between germline ends came to 14 bases. The CDR3 DNA reads TGCGCCAGCAGCCAAGGGCTGTGGGGGGGCAACACTGAAGCTTTCTTT. Amino acid sequence: CASSQGLWGGNTEAFF.

This clone was found a few times. The CDR3 DNA reads TGTGCCAGCTCACGTCTCCGGGATTCCACCACAGATACGCAGTATTTT. Encoded protein: CASSRLRDSTTDTQYF. This rearrangement joins TRBV18 to TRBJ2-3, with D possibly TRBD2 on 5 matching bases. This CDR3 contains 16 residues. V was trimmed by 4 bases and J by 2 bases, leaving 16 bases between them. From germline, CDR1 is KGHSH and CDR2 LQKENI.

This clone turned up a few times. This rearrangement joins TRBV4-2 to TRBJ1-2; D is perhaps TRBD1 (6 bases). Looked up from germline, CDR1 is LGHNA and CDR2 is YNFKEQ. The ends were cut back, 1 base at V and 8 bases at J, with 14 bases in the middle. This CDR3 comprises 14 residues. Written as DNA, the CDR3 is TGTGCCAGCAGCCAAGGAGGGGGTAAGGGGGGCTACACCTTC. As protein: CASSQGGGKGGYTF.

The rearrangement uses TRBV6-5 and TRBJ2-5, with a weak D call TRBD1 (5 bases). The CDR3 totals 15 residues. Germline CDR1 MNHEY, CDR2 SVGAGI. V lost 6 bases to trimming and J lost 0 bases, with 14 bases between them. CDR3 in amino acids: CASSPWTPYQETQYF. The CDR3 DNA is TGTGCCAGCAGCCCCTGGACACCGTACCAAGAGACCCAGTACTTC.

CDR3 in amino acids: CASSPGDGYTF. The CDR3 DNA follows: TGTGCCAGCTCACCCGGGGATGGCTACACCTTC. V usage is TRBV18 and J usage is TRBJ1-2; D is uncertain. The ends were cut back, 3 bases at V and 6 bases at J, with 5 bases in the middle. This CDR3 contains 11 residues. Germline CDR1 reads KGHSH; CDR2 reads LQKENI.

The chain couples TRBV30 to TRBJ2-4; D may be TRBD2 (7 bases). The CDR3 sequence is 15 residues long. The germline V gene has CDR1 GTSNPN and CDR2 SVGIG (reference sequence). Trimming took off 1 base at V and 6 bases at J, with 16 bases between the two ends. Here the CDR3 DNA reads TGTGCCTGGAGTGCCCTCGGGGCGGGGGCAAACATTCAGTACTTC. Translating it yields CAWSALGAGANIQYF. The whole variable domain, remainder taken from reference TRBV30 and TRBJ2-4, is SQTIHQWPATLVQPVGSPLSLECTVEGTSNPNLYWYRQAAGRGLQLLFYSVGIGQISSEVPQNLSASRPQDRQFILSSKKLLLSDSGFYLCAWSALGAGANIQYFGAGTRLSVL.

The chain uses TRBV11-2 and TRBJ2-2; TRBD2 matches 12 bases. Germline V gives CDR1 SGHAT, CDR2 FQNNGV. The V segment lost 6 bases and the J segment 0 bases; nucleotides outside the gene matches: 5. The CDR3 totals 17 residues. The DNA of the CDR3 is TGTGCCAGCAGTTTTCGGACTAGCGGGACGAACACCGGGGAGCTGTTTTTT. It encodes CASSFRTSGTNTGELFF.

The chain employs TRBV4-3 and TRBJ2-7, with a tentative D call TRBD1 (5 bases). V lost 4 bases and J 2 bases, leaving 21 bases between the germline ends. The CDR3 is 17 residues long. CDR1 LGHNA and CDR2 YSLEER come from the germline V gene. The CDR3 DNA sequence: TGCGCCAGCAGCCGACAGCCTCTGGTAGAGTCGGCCTACGAGCAGTACGTC. Translation gives CASSRQPLVESAYEQYV.

The chain couples TRBV28 to TRBJ1-2; D is uncertain. The CDR3 is 11 amino acids. Between the trimmed V and J ends, which lost 3 bases and 8 bases, there was a span of 7 bases. Germline lookup yields CDR1 MDHEN and CDR2 SYDVKM. The DNA of the CDR3 is TGTGCCAGCAGTTTTAACTCGGGCTACACCTTC. Translation gives CASSFNSGYTF.

This clone was seen once. The chain combines TRBV2 with TRBJ2-4; 13 bases agree with TRBD2. J was trimmed by 8 bases and V by 10 bases; bases with no gene match: 5. The germline V gene encodes CDR1 SNHLY and CDR2 FYNNEI. The CDR3 has 13 amino acids. The CDR3 loop is CATGTSGNYIQYF. The DNA for the CDR3 is TGTGCCACCGGGACTAGCGGGAACTACATTCAGTACTTC.

This clone has more than one count but fewer than ten. The genes are TRBV29-1 and TRBJ2-2, with TRBD1 matching 8 bases. This CDR3 contains 14 residues. The trim removed 5 bases at V and 2 bases at J, leaving 4 bases unmatched. Germline CDR1 is SQVTM and CDR2 is ANQGSEA. CDR3 coding DNA: TGCAGCGTTCCAGGGGGCCTCAACACCGGGGAGCTGTTTTTT. This codes for CSVPGGLNTGELFF.

This chain links TRBV19 with TRBJ2-1; D is undetermined. CDR3 length: 16 residues. Germline-derived CDR1 and CDR2 are LNHDA and SQIVND (reference sequence). The ends were cut back, 5 bases at V and 7 bases at J, with 21 bases in the middle. The CDR3 bases are TGTGCCAGTAGTCCCCGATTACAGTTCCCAGGAAATGAGCAGTTCTTC. This gives the protein CASSPRLQFPGNEQFF.

This rearrangement joins TRBV4-3 to TRBJ2-1; a possible D gene is TRBD1 (5 bases). The germline V gene encodes CDR1 LGHNA and CDR2 YSLEER. CDR3 length: 16 amino acids. The germline V and J ends were trimmed by 0 bases and 6 bases, with 15 bases remaining between them. CDR3 sequence: CASSQDLRGQVNEQFF. In nucleotides, the CDR3 is TGCGCCAGCAGCCAAGATCTTAGGGGCCAGGTCAATGAGCAGTTCTTC.

This CDR3 reads CAWMRTEAFF. CDR3 nucleotides: TGTGCCTGGATGAGGACTGAAGCTTTCTTT. This sequence joins TRBV30 and TRBJ1-1, with D hard to call. This CDR3 is built from 10 residues. The germline V gene encodes CDR1 GTSNPN and CDR2 SVGIG (reference sequence). V was shortened by 4 bases and J by 5 bases, with 5 bases between the two germline ends.

This clone has just a few counts. CDR3 in DNA: TGTGCCAGCAGTACGGACAGGGGGCGAGATACGCAGTATTTT. It encodes CASSTDRGRDTQYF. This sequence joins TRBV2 and TRBJ2-3, with 11 bases aligning to TRBD1. Per germline, CDR1 SNHLY and CDR2 FYNNEI. The CDR3 runs 14 residues. The V and J ends lost 5 bases and 5 bases, in that order; junction bases with no gene match: 3.